Listed below are T cell receptor beta chains from one sample, sequenced in a study. TCRdb ran MiXCR on the RT-PCR reads and lists one entry per CDR3 protein. The data hold hundreds of thousands of distinct CDR3 sequences, with approximately 15% observed a single time. Sequencing was performed on memory CD4+ T cells from blood. These receptors came from a female donor in good health, serving as a healthy control. Both conserved end residues are part of each CDR3. D genes are given only for firm matches. Only part of the rows carry a size: once, few, many, or a class if the clone is expanded.

CDR3 DNA: TGTGCCAGCAGCTCTCGATTAGACAGGGCCTCCTACGAGCAGTACTTC
CDR3 protein: CASSSRLDRASYEQYF
J gene: TRBJ2-7
clone size: -
V gene: TRBV7-8
D gene: TRBD1

CDR3 DNA: TGTGCCAGCAGCCGCGTCCCGGGACAGGCCCCTGGCTACACCTTC
CDR3 protein: CASSRVPGQAPGYTF
J gene: TRBJ1-2
clone size: few
V gene: TRBV7-9
D gene: TRBD1

CDR3 DNA: TGTGCCAGCAGCCCCTACCCAGCAGAGACCCAGTACTTC
CDR3 protein: CASSPYPAETQYF
J gene: TRBJ2-5
clone size: -
V gene: TRBV6-6
D gene: -

CDR3 DNA: TGTGCCAGCAGCGTAGGGTGGGCTAGCGGAGCCTACGAGCAGTACTTC
CDR3 protein: CASSVGWASGAYEQYF
J gene: TRBJ2-7
clone size: -
V gene: TRBV9
D gene: TRBD2

CDR3 DNA: TGCGCCAGCAGCCAAGATACAGTCCACGAGCAGTTCTTC
CDR3 protein: CASSQDTVHEQFF
J gene: TRBJ2-1
clone size: many
V gene: TRBV4-3
D gene: -

CDR3 DNA: TGTGCCAGCAGTTACAGGCAGGGTGTCTACAATGAGCAGTTCTTC
CDR3 protein: CASSYRQGVYNEQFF
J gene: TRBJ2-1
clone size: -
V gene: TRBV6-2/TRBV6-3
D gene: -

CDR3 DNA: TGCAGTGCTGCCCGGACCCCGACGGCCACTGAAGCTTTCTTT
CDR3 protein: CSAARTPTATEAFF
J gene: TRBJ1-1
clone size: -
V gene: TRBV20-1
D gene: -

CDR3 DNA: TGTGCCACCAGAGCGGACGGACTGAACACTGAAGCTTTCTTT
CDR3 protein: CATRADGLNTEAFF
J gene: TRBJ1-1
clone size: -
V gene: TRBV24-1
D gene: -

CDR3 DNA: TGTGCCTGGGGGCCCTCCTACGAGCAGTACTTC
CDR3 protein: CAWGPSYEQYF
J gene: TRBJ2-7
clone size: many
V gene: TRBV30
D gene: -

CDR3 DNA: TGCGCCAGCAGCCTTGGATCTCTAGGGGATGGCTACACCTTC
CDR3 protein: CASSLGSLGDGYTF
J gene: TRBJ1-2
clone size: few
V gene: TRBV5-1
D gene: -

CDR3 DNA: TGTGCCAGCAGCTCGGGGACGGGACTCAACTACGAGCAGTACTTC
CDR3 protein: CASSSGTGLNYEQYF
J gene: TRBJ2-7
clone size: many
V gene: TRBV7-9
D gene: -

CDR3 DNA: TGCGCCAGCAGCCAAGATATGTGGGCTAATGAAAAACTGTTTTTT
CDR3 protein: CASSQDMWANEKLFF
J gene: TRBJ1-4
clone size: few
V gene: TRBV4-3
D gene: -

CDR3 DNA: TGCGCCAGCAGCCAAGATACAGGTCGGCGCGAGCAGTACTTC
CDR3 protein: CASSQDTGRREQYF
J gene: TRBJ2-7
clone size: many
V gene: TRBV4-3
D gene: -

CDR3 DNA: TGTGCCAGCGCGCTGAGTACTAACTATGGCTACACCTTC
CDR3 protein: CASALSTNYGYTF
J gene: TRBJ1-2
clone size: many
V gene: TRBV6-1
D gene: -

CDR3 DNA: TGCGGAAGAAGGGGGCTGATCTACAATGAGCAGTTCTTC
CDR3 protein: CGRRGLIYNEQFF
J gene: TRBJ2-1
clone size: many
V gene: TRBV20-1
D gene: TRBD1

CDR3 DNA: TGTGCCAGCCGGGCAGCCAATCAGCCCCAGCATTTT
CDR3 protein: CASRAANQPQHF
J gene: TRBJ1-5
clone size: -
V gene: TRBV6-5
D gene: -

CDR3 DNA: TGTGCCAGCAATGGGGGATGGACAGGGAGACCTGAAGCTTTCTTT
CDR3 protein: CASNGGWTGRPEAFF
J gene: TRBJ1-1
clone size: many
V gene: TRBV27
D gene: TRBD1

CDR3 DNA: TGCGCCAGCAGCCAAGATATCGCGGGGGCCTACAATGAGCAGTTCTTC
CDR3 protein: CASSQDIAGAYNEQFF
J gene: TRBJ2-1
clone size: -
V gene: TRBV4-3
D gene: TRBD2

CDR3 DNA: TGTGCCTGGAGGGGACAGCCGAACACTGAAGCTTTCTTT
CDR3 protein: CAWRGQPNTEAFF
J gene: TRBJ1-1
clone size: -
V gene: TRBV30
D gene: TRBD1

CDR3 DNA: TGTGCCATCAGTGAGTCGGGGGACTATGGCTACACCTTC
CDR3 protein: CAISESGDYGYTF
J gene: TRBJ1-2
clone size: many
V gene: TRBV10-3
D gene: -

CDR3 DNA: TGCGCCAGCAGCGCCCTGGAGGCTAATGAAAAACTGTTTTTT
CDR3 protein: CASSALEANEKLFF
J gene: TRBJ1-4
clone size: -
V gene: TRBV5-1
D gene: -

CDR3 DNA: TGTGCCAGCAGCCAGAACGCCGAGCAGTACTTC
CDR3 protein: CASSQNAEQYF
J gene: TRBJ2-7
clone size: many
V gene: TRBV7-2
D gene: -

CDR3 DNA: TGTGCCACCAGCCGACACGGCGGAGAGACCCAGTACTTC
CDR3 protein: CATSRHGGETQYF
J gene: TRBJ2-5
clone size: -
V gene: TRBV15
D gene: -

CDR3 DNA: TGTGCCAGCAGCTTCGGGACTAGTCCGGATACGCAGTATTTT
CDR3 protein: CASSFGTSPDTQYF
J gene: TRBJ2-3
clone size: many
V gene: TRBV5-5
D gene: TRBD2

CDR3 DNA: TGTGCCAGCAGTGACGATACTGAGACCCAGTACTTC
CDR3 protein: CASSDDTETQYF
J gene: TRBJ2-5
clone size: few
V gene: TRBV6-1
D gene: -

CDR3 DNA: TGTGCCAGCATGATTAATACGCAGTATTTT
CDR3 protein: CASMINTQYF
J gene: TRBJ2-3
clone size: -
V gene: TRBV12-3/TRBV12-4
D gene: -

CDR3 DNA: TGTGCCAGCAGCCCGGGGGAAGGGTCTCCCTCCGGGCAGCCCCAGCATTTT
CDR3 protein: CASSPGEGSPSGQPQHF
J gene: TRBJ1-5
clone size: few
V gene: TRBV9
D gene: -

CDR3 DNA: TGCAGCGTCGGGGAGGCCAGGTACGAGCAGTACTTC
CDR3 protein: CSVGEARYEQYF
J gene: TRBJ2-7
clone size: many
V gene: TRBV29-1
D gene: -

CDR3 DNA: TGTGCCAGCTCGTCCCGCCCGGACGCAACTAATGAAAAACTGTTTTTT
CDR3 protein: CASSSRPDATNEKLFF
J gene: TRBJ1-4
clone size: -
V gene: TRBV3-1
D gene: -

CDR3 DNA: TGTGCCAGCTCTCCGGGACAGGGCACGGTGAATGAGCAGTTCTTC
CDR3 protein: CASSPGQGTVNEQFF
J gene: TRBJ2-1
clone size: many
V gene: TRBV18
D gene: TRBD1

CDR3 DNA: TGCGCCAGCAGCTTCAGCGGGGCGAACACCGGGGAGCTGTTTTTT
CDR3 protein: CASSFSGANTGELFF
J gene: TRBJ2-2
clone size: -
V gene: TRBV5-1
D gene: TRBD2

CDR3 DNA: TGTGCCAGCAGCTTCACTGATAATTCACCCCTCCACTTT
CDR3 protein: CASSFTDNSPLHF
J gene: TRBJ1-6
clone size: -
V gene: TRBV5-6
D gene: -

CDR3 DNA: TGTGCCAGCAGTTTTCTGGGGGGCACAGATACGCAGTATTTT
CDR3 protein: CASSFLGGTDTQYF
J gene: TRBJ2-3
clone size: many
V gene: TRBV27
D gene: -

CDR3 DNA: TGCAGTGCTCGGACCAGGGTGAGAAATGAGCAGTTCTTC
CDR3 protein: CSARTRVRNEQFF
J gene: TRBJ2-1
clone size: -
V gene: TRBV20-1
D gene: -

CDR3 DNA: TGTGCCAGCAGCACGCCCCGACAGGGTCAAACGCAGTATTTT
CDR3 protein: CASSTPRQGQTQYF
J gene: TRBJ2-3
clone size: many
V gene: TRBV7-2
D gene: TRBD1

CDR3 DNA: TGCGCCAGCAGCGTCCCGGGACAGGGGTACAATGAGCAGTTCTTC
CDR3 protein: CASSVPGQGYNEQFF
J gene: TRBJ2-1
clone size: few
V gene: TRBV5-1
D gene: TRBD1

CDR3 DNA: TGTGCCAGCAGCTTAACAGGGTATGATGGCTACACCTTC
CDR3 protein: CASSLTGYDGYTF
J gene: TRBJ1-2
clone size: -
V gene: TRBV7-6
D gene: -

CDR3 DNA: TGTGCCAGCAGTTTCGGCCTATATGACAGACCCTCTGGAAACACCATATATTTT
CDR3 protein: CASSFGLYDRPSGNTIYF
J gene: TRBJ1-3
clone size: few
V gene: TRBV6-5
D gene: -

CDR3 DNA: TGTGCCAGCAGCCAGCGACACAACAATCAGCCCCAGCATTTT
CDR3 protein: CASSQRHNNQPQHF
J gene: TRBJ1-5
clone size: many
V gene: TRBV4-2
D gene: -

CDR3 DNA: TGTGCTAGCAGCTTTAGCGGGAATGTTGAGCAGTTCTTC
CDR3 protein: CASSFSGNVEQFF
J gene: TRBJ2-1
clone size: -
V gene: TRBV7-7
D gene: TRBD2

CDR3 DNA: TGTGCCAGCAGCTTGGCGGCGATTGGGGTTTACAATGAGCAGTTCTTC
CDR3 protein: CASSLAAIGVYNEQFF
J gene: TRBJ2-1
clone size: -
V gene: TRBV5-4
D gene: -

CDR3 DNA: TGTGCCAGCAGCTTCCAAGGGACGTCTAATATGAACACTGAAGCTTTCTTT
CDR3 protein: CASSFQGTSNMNTEAFF
J gene: TRBJ1-1
clone size: few
V gene: TRBV11-2
D gene: -

CDR3 DNA: TGCAGTGCTAGGTCACAGGGGGCGCGGTATGGCTACACCTTC
CDR3 protein: CSARSQGARYGYTF
J gene: TRBJ1-2
clone size: many
V gene: TRBV20-1
D gene: TRBD1

CDR3 DNA: TGTGCCAGCAGCGAGGGCGCTAGCGGGGGATACGAGCAGTACTTC
CDR3 protein: CASSEGASGGYEQYF
J gene: TRBJ2-7
clone size: many
V gene: TRBV9
D gene: TRBD2

CDR3 DNA: TGCAGCGCCGCGGCCGGCGGGAGGTACGAGCAGTACTTC
CDR3 protein: CSAAAGGRYEQYF
J gene: TRBJ2-7
clone size: many
V gene: TRBV29-1
D gene: TRBD2

CDR3 DNA: TGTGCCAGCAGCGTAGCTAGCGGGGGGCCCGGGGAGCTGTTTTTT
CDR3 protein: CASSVASGGPGELFF
J gene: TRBJ2-2
clone size: few
V gene: TRBV9
D gene: TRBD2

CDR3 DNA: TGTGCCAGCAGATCGATAGCGGGAGGGTCCTACGAGCAGTACTTC
CDR3 protein: CASRSIAGGSYEQYF
J gene: TRBJ2-7
clone size: -
V gene: TRBV12-3/TRBV12-4
D gene: TRBD2

CDR3 DNA: TGTGCCATCAGTGTTGGACAGGGTAATGAGCAGTTCTTC
CDR3 protein: CAISVGQGNEQFF
J gene: TRBJ2-1
clone size: few
V gene: TRBV10-3
D gene: TRBD1

CDR3 DNA: TGTGCCAGCAGCGCATACAGGGGTAGCGCTAGCTCCTACGAGCAGTACTTC
CDR3 protein: CASSAYRGSASSYEQYF
J gene: TRBJ2-7
clone size: -
V gene: TRBV7-9
D gene: TRBD1

CDR3 DNA: TGCGCCAGCAGCTTGAGGCAGTCCCAAGAGACCCAGTACTTC
CDR3 protein: CASSLRQSQETQYF
J gene: TRBJ2-5
clone size: -
V gene: TRBV5-1
D gene: -

CDR3 DNA: TGTGCCAGCAACTCGGACTTGCCTCAGCAGTACTTC
CDR3 protein: CASNSDLPQQYF
J gene: TRBJ2-7
clone size: -
V gene: TRBV28
D gene: -

CDR3 DNA: TGTGCCAGCAGTTCACCGGGACATTCGGGCTACGAGCAGTACTTC
CDR3 protein: CASSSPGHSGYEQYF
J gene: TRBJ2-7
clone size: -
V gene: TRBV28
D gene: -

CDR3 DNA: TGTGCCAGCAGTTTAGGGTCAGGGAGATGGAACACTGAAGCTTTCTTT
CDR3 protein: CASSLGSGRWNTEAFF
J gene: TRBJ1-1
clone size: many
V gene: TRBV12-3/TRBV12-4
D gene: -

CDR3 DNA: TGTGCCAGCAGTCGGACGAGCACTGAAGCTTTCTTT
CDR3 protein: CASSRTSTEAFF
J gene: TRBJ1-1
clone size: few
V gene: TRBV12-3/TRBV12-4
D gene: -

CDR3 DNA: TGCGCCAGCAGCCAAGAGCCTTCGTCTGAGACCCAGTACTTC
CDR3 protein: CASSQEPSSETQYF
J gene: TRBJ2-5
clone size: many
V gene: TRBV4-3
D gene: -

CDR3 DNA: TGTGCCAGCAGTTTCCTTAGGACAGGGAAAATCAATCAGCCCCAGCATTTT
CDR3 protein: CASSFLRTGKINQPQHF
J gene: TRBJ1-5
clone size: -
V gene: TRBV12-3/TRBV12-4
D gene: TRBD1

CDR3 DNA: TGTGCCAGCAGCAAAGCTAGGCTTAGGGGCACTGAAGCTTTCTTT
CDR3 protein: CASSKARLRGTEAFF
J gene: TRBJ1-1
clone size: -
V gene: TRBV21-1
D gene: -